The 12 T cell receptor beta chains below all came from one sample that was sequenced in a study of cytotoxic CD8 clonotypes in ibrutinib-treated CLL. Sequencing used immunoSEQ multiplex PCR; TCRdb keeps in-frame clones, though not all of them. The sample holds roughly 150,000 clones, about 80% seen once. The specimen comprised PBMCs, sampled after 24 months of ibrutinib treatment. The receptors were sampled from a human donor with chronic lymphocytic leukemia.

The rearrangement joins TRBV6-6 to TRBJ1-6, with D possibly being TRBD1 (5 bases). CDR3 length equals 15 residues. V lost 7 bases, J lost 10 bases, and 20 bases lay in between. From germline, CDR1 is MNHNY and CDR2 SVGAGI (reference sequence). The chain's CDR3 is CASTPRTAEGSPLHF. CDR3 DNA sequence: TGTGCCAGCACCCCCCGGACGGCCGAGGGGTCACCCCTCCACTTT.

This chain joins TRBV7-2 and TRBJ2-2; 11 bases map to TRBD2. J gave up 4 bases and V 5 bases, and 9 bases lay outside the gene matches. The CDR3 has 17 residues. Germline CDR1 SGHTA, CDR2 FQGNSA. In DNA form, the CDR3 reads TGTGCCAGCAGCGCAAGTCGGCTAGCGGGAGGCACCGGGGAGCTGTTTTTT. Its translation is CASSASRLAGGTGELFF.

V and J are TRBV25-1 and TRBJ2-5; the match to TRBD2 covers 9 bases. The germline gives CDR1 MGHDK, CDR2 SYGVNS. The CDR3 loop spans 16 amino acids. V lost 5 bases, J lost 5 bases, and 12 bases stayed unmatched. In nucleotides, the CDR3 is TGTGCCAGCAGTAAGCTAGCGGGAAGTAAAGGGGAGACCCAGTACTTC. It codes for CASSKLAGSKGETQYF. The full variable domain, in which reference TRBV25-1 and TRBJ2-5 provide the parts outside the CDR3, is EADIYQTPRYLVIGTGKKITLECSQTMGHDKMYWYQQDPGMELHLIHYSYGVNSTEKGDLSSESTVSRIRTEHFPLTLESARPSHTSQYLCASSKLAGSKGETQYFGPGTRLLVL.

The V gene is TRBV7-2, the J gene TRBJ2-3; D not certain. The CDR3 is 15 residues long. The germline gives CDR1 SGHTA, CDR2 FQGNSA. Between the trimmed V and J ends, which lost 5 bases and 11 bases, there was a span of 23 bases. CDR3 nucleotide sequence: TGTGCCAGCAGCCCGGGTGGGCAGACCGGCCGTGGGCAGTATTTT. This codes for CASSPGGQTGRGQYF. Looking up the rest from reference TRBV7-2 and TRBJ2-3 gives the full variable domain: GAGVSQSPSNKVTEKGKDVELRCDPISGHTALYWYRQSLGQGLEFLIYFQGNSAPDKSGLPSDRFSAERTGGSVSTLTIQRTQQEDSAVYLCASSPGGQTGRGQYFGPGTRLTVL.

This clone came up many times. The chain couples TRBV4-2 to TRBJ2-3; unclear D gene. Trimming took 4 bases from V and 8 from J, leaving 13 bases between them. This CDR3 is built from 13 residues. Looked up from germline, CDR1 is LGHNA and CDR2 is YNFKEQ. The CDR3 nucleotides are TGTGCCAGCAGCCCCGGTCCTGAGGTTACGCAGTATTTT. Protein product: CASSPGPEVTQYF.

This chain connects TRBV28 to TRBJ1-1, with D unclear. The V end lost 3 bases, the J end lost 1 base, and 6 bases lay between the germline ends. Germline assignment: CDR1 MDHEN and CDR2 SYDVKM. The CDR3 contains 13 residues. The CDR3 reads CASSLGRNTEAFF. For the CDR3, the DNA is TGTGCCAGCAGTTTGGGTAGGAACACTGAAGCTTTCTTT.

V usage is TRBV7-7 and J usage is TRBJ1-3, with D perhaps matching TRBD1 (6 bases). The CDR3 runs 17 residues. V lost 3 bases to trimming and J lost 4 bases, with 19 bases between them. Germline V lookup: CDR1 SSHAT, CDR2 FNYEAQ (reference sequence). The CDR3 is CASSFHPPGAPGNTIYF. The DNA of the CDR3 is TGTGCCAGCAGCTTTCATCCCCCAGGGGCGCCCGGAAACACCATATATTTT.

The chain recombines TRBV6-1 with TRBJ2-4; D assignment may be TRBD1 or TRBD2 (5 bases each). Germline V gene lookup returns CDR1 MNHNS and CDR2 SASEGT. V gave up 1 base and J gave up 8 bases, with 12 bases separating them. The CDR3 covers 14 residues. In nucleotides, the CDR3 is TGTGCCAGCAGTGAAGTCGGGGCCCAAGACATTCAGTACTTC. Its protein product is CASSEVGAQDIQYF.

The rearrangement links TRBV20-1 to TRBJ2-3; TRBD2 is a possible D gene (7 bases). Germline CDR1 is DFQATT and CDR2 is SNEGSKA (reference sequence). The CDR3 has 10 amino acids. DNA of the CDR3: TGCAGGGGGGGGGCCTCGGCGCAGTATTTT. Its protein product is CRGGASAQYF.

The genes are TRBV10-3 and TRBJ2-3, with 7 bases lining up with TRBD1. The trim removed 7 bases at V and 2 bases at J, leaving 9 bases unmatched. CDR3 size: 15 residues. Germline CDR1 is ENHRY and CDR2 is SYGVKD. CDR3 amino acids: CAITATGSPTDTQYF. The CDR3 nucleotides are TGTGCCATCACCGCGACAGGGTCCCCCACAGATACGCAGTATTTT.

This clone was found a few times. The rearrangement uses TRBV28 and TRBJ2-6; D unresolved. Looked up from germline, CDR1 is MDHEN and CDR2 is SYDVKM. The CDR3 runs to 15 residues. Trimming left V 7 bases short and J 0 bases short, with 10 bases between. The CDR3 here is CASIPSHSGANVLTF. DNA for the CDR3: TGTGCCAGCATCCCTAGTCACTCTGGGGCCAACGTCCTGACTTTC.

This chain connects TRBV5-1 to TRBJ2-7; TRBD2 agrees at 13 bases. The V and J ends lost 3 bases and 5 bases, in that order; junction bases with no gene match: 5. The CDR3 runs 15 residues. Looked up from germline, CDR1 is SGHRS and CDR2 is YFSETQ. CDR3 in DNA: TGCGCCAGCAGCTCACTAGCGGGGGGGCCCCACGAGCAGTACTTC. Protein sequence: CASSSLAGGPHEQYF. Variable domain in full (rest from reference TRBV5-1 and TRBJ2-7): KAGVTQTPRYLIKTRGQQVTLSCSPISGHRSVSWYQQTPGQGLQFLFEYFSETQRNKGNFPGRFSGRQFSNSRSEMNVSTLELGDSALYLCASSSLAGGPHEQYFGPGTRLTVT.